These 2 T cell receptor beta chains share one sample of origin, sequenced in a study of human T cells and chemical hapten exposure. This sample's time point: patch test 1, 2 weeks after DPC sensitization. The treatment here: therapeutic diphenylcyclopropenone sensitization with weekly scalp DPC. TCRdb redid the calling of the RACE reads with MiXCR, one entry per CDR3 protein. Among about 90,000 distinct CDR3 sequences listed, roughly a tenth were seen once. Source: whole blood, taken in connection with sensitization to the hapten diphenylcyclopropenone (DPC). Source of these receptors: a man between 40 and 49 years old with alopecia areata. Some clones in this sample may be carry-over from other donors' samples.

This clonotype has at least ten counts. This chain connects TRBV9 to TRBJ1-3; D is undetermined. The CDR3 sequence is 15 residues long. In germline, CDR1 is SGDLS, CDR2 YYNGEE. V lost 4 bases to trimming and J lost 4 bases, with 15 bases between them. The chain's CDR3 is CASSPRGIGGNTIYF. The CDR3 coding sequence is TGTGCCAGCAGCCCCCGAGGGATCGGGGGAAACACCATATATTTT.

This clonotype was observed a handful of times. The V call is TRBV29-1, the J call TRBJ2-1; D may be TRBD2 (7 bases). Between the trimmed V and J ends, which lost 0 bases and 5 bases, there was a span of 14 bases. CDR3 size: 15 residues. Germline CDR1 SQVTM, CDR2 ANQGSEA. The CDR3 reads CSVEDEGGGNNEQFF. The CDR3 bases are TGCAGCGTTGAAGATGAGGGGGGGGGGAACAATGAGCAGTTCTTC.